The 13 T cell receptor beta chains presented below share a single source sample, sequenced in a study of blood T cell repertoires in COVID-19. Assay: immunoSEQ multiplex PCR; the TCRdb copy retains only in-frame clones and omits some. The data hold 130,000 to 150,000 clones, with about four fifths observed a single time. The material sequenced was peripheral blood. Receptor source: a man between 65 and 85 years old who had recovered from COVID-19.

For the CDR3, the DNA is TGTGCCAGCAGCCCAAAACTAGACCTAAGCACAGATACGCAGTATTTT. It specifies CASSPKLDLSTDTQYF. J is TRBJ2-3 and V is TRBV5-4; weak D call: TRBD2 (5 bases). V dropped 4 bases and J dropped 0 bases, with 15 bases sitting between them. CDR3 size: 16 residues. In germline, CDR1 is SGHNT, CDR2 YYREEE (reference sequence).

The chain carries TRBV15 and TRBJ2-7; 9 nucleotides match TRBD2. The germline V gene has CDR1 LNHNV and CDR2 YYDKDF (reference sequence). The CDR3 covers 17 residues. After removal of 2 bases from V and 7 bases from J, the junction contained 15 bases not matched to a gene. CDR3 sequence (DNA): TGTGCCACCAGCAGATCCGGGTGGGGCGGGAGGGTACGGGAGCAGTACTTC. As protein: CATSRSGWGGRVREQYF.

This clone was recorded only once. The chain recombines TRBV18 with TRBJ2-7; the match to TRBD2 covers 8 bases. Germline values: CDR1 KGHSH, CDR2 LQKENI. CDR3 length: 15 residues. With V trimmed by 4 bases and J by 4 bases, 9 bases remained unmatched. The CDR3 coding sequence is TGTGCCAGCTCACAAACTCCGGGACTAGAGTACGAGCAGTACTTC. Protein sequence: CASSQTPGLEYEQYF.

The chain combines TRBV6-6 with TRBJ1-6; TRBD1 might be the D (5 bases). V lost 5 bases to trimming and J lost 4 bases, with 18 bases between them. From germline, CDR1 is MNHNY and CDR2 SVGAGI (reference sequence). This CDR3 has 17 amino acids. The CDR3 DNA follows: TGTGCCAGCAGTCCTCGGGGGGGGAGGGCTTATAATTCACCCCTCCACTTT. It encodes CASSPRGGRAYNSPLHF.

The J gene is TRBJ2-2, the V gene TRBV11-2; TRBD1 matches at 9 bases. With V trimmed by 6 bases and J by 5 bases, 10 bases remained unmatched. Germline CDR1 and CDR2: SGHAT and FQNNGV. The CDR3 has 16 residues. The CDR3 coding sequence is TGTGCCAGCAGGCATCCGGGACAGGGCCGGACCGGGGAGCTGTTTTTT. It codes for CASRHPGQGRTGELFF.

This clone was counted between two and nine times. This chain joins TRBV19 and TRBJ2-5; 8 nucleotides match TRBD1. The V gene end was trimmed by 4 bases and the J gene end by 10 bases; junction bases not matched to a gene: 8. This CDR3 has 13 residues. CDR1 is LNHDA, CDR2 SQIVND, per germline (reference sequence). This CDR3 is CASSTDRGSIQYF. In DNA form, the CDR3 reads TGTGCCAGTAGTACCGACAGGGGTTCAATCCAGTACTTC.

This clone was detected once. The chain's CDR3 is CASSSELNYGYTF. The CDR3 nucleotides are TGTGCCAGTAGTAGTGAGTTGAACTATGGCTACACCTTC. This rearrangement joins TRBV19 to TRBJ1-2; D not certain. Trimming stripped 4 bases from V and 2 bases from J, with 8 bases between. Per the germline V gene, CDR1 is LNHDA and CDR2 is SQIVND (reference sequence). This CDR3 contains 13 residues.

The chain links TRBV4-1 to TRBJ1-5; a weak D match, TRBD1 (6 bases). Germline-derived CDR1 and CDR2 are MGHRA and YSYEKL. Trimming took 0 bases from V and 7 from J, leaving 10 bases between them. The CDR3 extends over 14 amino acids. The DNA of the CDR3 is TGCGCCAGCAGCCAAGATACAGGGCGCCAGCCCCAGCATTTT. It yields the protein CASSQDTGRQPQHF.

This clone was seen only a few times. V is TRBV3-1 (or the pseudogene TRBV3-2) and J is TRBJ1-5; D is perhaps TRBD1 (5 bases). This CDR3 contains 15 residues. CDR1 and CDR2 (germline): LGHDT, YNNKEL (reference sequence). V was cut by 1 base and J by 4 bases, with 11 bases left in between. DNA of the CDR3: TGTGCCAGCAGCCAAGGGGGGGACCTTAATCAGCCCCAGCATTTT. This sequence encodes CASSQGGDLNQPQHF.

The chain uses TRBV7-8 and TRBJ1-3, with D possibly being TRBD1 (5 bases). The CDR3 is 12 residues long. Between the trimmed V and J ends, which lost 5 bases and 4 bases, there was a span of 6 bases. Germline CDR1 and CDR2: SGHVS and FQNEAQ. The CDR3 sequence is CASSDRGNTIYF. CDR3 in DNA: TGTGCCAGCAGCGACAGAGGAAACACCATATATTTT.

This clone was counted only a few times. V gene TRBV4-1 combines with J gene TRBJ2-5, with D maybe TRBD2 (6 bases). The CDR3 length is 14 residues. Per germline, CDR1 MGHRA and CDR2 YSYEKL. Between the trimmed V and J ends, which lost 4 bases and 3 bases, there was a span of 12 bases. In DNA, the CDR3 is TGCGCCAGCAGCCTTTACGGGGGAAAAGAGACCCAGTACTTC. Residues: CASSLYGGKETQYF.

The genes are TRBV3-1 (or the pseudogene TRBV3-2) and TRBJ1-2; the D is unclear. Germline V gene sequence: CDR1 LGHDT, CDR2 YNNKEL (reference sequence). This CDR3 is built from 14 residues. V was pared by 1 base and J by 4 bases, with 10 bases between. The CDR3 sequence is CASSQAEGGYGYTF. DNA of the CDR3: TGTGCCAGCAGCCAAGCGGAGGGAGGCTATGGCTACACCTTC.

This clone has more than one count but fewer than ten. This chain connects TRBV27 to TRBJ2-7; 10 bases fit TRBD2. The CDR3 runs to 14 residues. Germline V gene sequence: CDR1 MNHEY, CDR2 SMNVEV (reference sequence). The ends lost 3 bases at V and 3 bases at J; junction bases unmatched: 2. The CDR3 loop is CASSLASGSYEQYF. CDR3 coding DNA: TGTGCCAGCAGTTTGGCTAGCGGGAGCTACGAGCAGTACTTC.